This T cell receptor (beta chain) was obtained from a study of cytomegalovirus exposure and HLA in healthy donors. Study-level results: A later analysis reported that several of the most significant clusters appeared to be linked to common viral pathogens, among them Epstein-Barr virus. A later look showed TCR association rates differing by HLA locus, highest for DRB1 and lowest for HLA-C. Whilst most TCR sequences proved rare, a subset of public TCRs occurred across many donors.

The PCR used 60 Vbeta and 13 Jbeta primers. Authors' methods: As a later analysis found, there were tens of millions of unique TCR beta chains, of which around 9.9 million were shared. Sequencing was performed with immunoSEQ multiplex PCR; in TCRdb, only in-frame clones are kept and a portion is missing. V and J calls and clone size are those listed in that table; D and trimming were worked out from the DNA. The table has fewer than 180,000 clones, 55% to 80% seen once. The V and J ends lost 1 base and 4 bases respectively, with 7 bases between them. Germline V gene lookup returns CDR1 SGHTA and CDR2 FQGNSA. This CDR3 contains 14 residues. Of note for this clone: The antigen remains undetermined.

This receptor was identified in a woman aged 60-75 years in good health and CMV-seropositive. Sequencing was carried out using PBMCs. The chain has TRBV7-2 and TRBJ1-4; D call uncertain. Here the CDR3 reads CASSLDGVNEKLFF. The DNA for the CDR3 is TGTGCCAGCAGCTTAGACGGGGTTAATGAAAAACTGTTTTTT. Filled out from reference TRBV7-2 and TRBJ1-4, the complete variable domain reads GAGVSQSPSNKVTEKGKDVELRCDPISGHTALYWYRQSLGQGLEFLIYFQGNSAPDKSGLPSDRFSAERTGGSVSTLTIQRTQQEDSAVYLCASSLDGVNEKLFFGSGTQLSVL.